The TCR beta chain described here comes from a study of blood T cell repertoires in COVID-19. Study-level information: PBMCs, B-cell-depleted T cells, or T cells provided the cDNA or gDNA that made up the material.

CDR1 is LNHDA, CDR2 SQIVND, per germline (reference sequence). Losses at the gene ends were 3 bases for V and 8 bases for J; bases not matched to a gene: 9. The CDR3 is made up of 14 amino acids. Sequencing was performed with immunoSEQ multiplex PCR; in TCRdb, only in-frame clones are kept and a portion is missing. Of about 130,000 clones in the sample, around 87% were seen once. Specimen: peripheral blood. This chain uses TRBV19 with TRBJ1-2; 7 bases map to TRBD1. The source is a woman aged 55-69 years with acute or convalescent COVID-19. CDR3 sequence (DNA): TGTGCCAGTAGTATTGGACAGGCAATGGGCGGCTACACCTTC. Encoded protein: CASSIGQAMGGYTF.